A single sample gave rise to the 22 T cell receptor beta chains below, sequenced in a study of shared clonotypes between healthy human individuals. Using immunoSEQ multiplex PCR, the repertoire was profiled, and TCRdb retains in-frame clones only, with some absent. The data hold some 2,500,000 clones, with around 92% observed a single time. Sequenced input: naive CD4+ T cells from PBMCs. Indicated subset: CD45RA+ positively selected. These receptors were taken from a man aged 18 to 30 in good health. Some clones in this sample may be carry-over from other donors' samples.

V usage is TRBV27 and J usage is TRBJ1-5; D is undetermined. The germline V and J ends were trimmed by 5 bases and 0 bases, with 17 bases remaining between them. There are 17 residues in the CDR3. Germline V gene sequence: CDR1 MNHEY, CDR2 SMNVEV (reference sequence). CDR3 region: CASSPKTQYYSNQPQHF. The CDR3 nucleotides read TGTGCCAGCAGTCCAAAGACACAATATTATAGCAATCAGCCCCAGCATTTT.

The chain employs TRBV5-4 and TRBJ1-1, with D hard to call. CDR1 is SGHNT and CDR2 is YYREEE in the germline V gene (reference sequence). The CDR3 sequence is 15 residues long. The V end was cut by 3 bases, the J end by 4 bases, with 16 bases between. In DNA, the CDR3 is TGTGCCAGCAGCTCGGACGGGCTTAGTGGCACTGAAGCTTTCTTT. Encoded protein: CASSSDGLSGTEAFF.

The chain joins TRBV7-7 to TRBJ2-1; perhaps TRBD2 as D (5 bases). Per germline, CDR1 SSHAT and CDR2 FNYEAQ (reference sequence). Trimming pared 2 bases from V and 8 bases from J, leaving 10 bases between. This CDR3 region has 13 residues. In nucleotides, the CDR3 is TGTGCCAGCAGCTTAAGCATCGGGGATGAGCAGTTCTTC. Residues: CASSLSIGDEQFF.

V gene TRBV18 combines with J gene TRBJ2-7; the D is unclear. This CDR3 has 14 amino acids. V gave up 3 bases and J gave up 12 bases, with 21 bases separating them. Germline loops: CDR1 KGHSH, CDR2 LQKENI. The CDR3 is CASSPSDGRQDSYF. The CDR3 DNA follows: TGTGCCAGCTCACCTTCGGACGGTCGTCAGGATTCGTACTTC.

The rearrangement links TRBV7-3 to TRBJ2-1; 7 bases are shared with TRBD2. The junction had 3 bases not matched to a gene; V was cut back by 5 bases and J by 8 bases. This CDR3 has 12 residues. Germline V gene data show CDR1 as SGHTA and CDR2 as FQGTGA. DNA for the CDR3: TGTGCCAGCAGCGCCGCGGGGGATGAGCAGTTCTTC. Protein: CASSAAGDEQFF.

The J gene is TRBJ2-5, the V gene TRBV7-3, with 10 bases matching TRBD2. Trimming removed 2 bases from V and 5 bases from J; junction bases left unmatched: 8. The CDR3 loop spans 16 amino acids. Germline CDR1 is SGHTA and CDR2 is FQGTGA. The CDR3 is CASSLLPSGRLETQYF. Written as DNA, the CDR3 is TGTGCCAGCAGCTTATTGCCTAGCGGGAGACTGGAGACCCAGTACTTC.

V is TRBV4-2 and J is TRBJ2-6, with D maybe TRBD2 (5 bases). Trimming shortened V by 4 bases and J by 0 bases, and 13 bases separated the two germline ends. CDR3 length: 17 residues. Looked up from germline, CDR1 is LGHNA and CDR2 is YNFKEQ. CDR3 in DNA: TGTGCCAGCAGCCTCGTAGGACTTGACTCTGGGGCCAACGTCCTGACTTTC. Protein: CASSLVGLDSGANVLTF.

The chain has TRBV28 and TRBJ1-5; maybe TRBD1 (5 bases). The V and J ends lost 2 bases and 0 bases respectively, with 17 bases between them. Germline CDR1 reads MDHEN; CDR2 reads SYDVKM. The CDR3 contains 18 residues. The CDR3 here is CASSLKYMQGYSNQPQHF. For the CDR3, the DNA is TGTGCCAGCAGTTTAAAGTATATGCAGGGATATAGCAATCAGCCCCAGCATTTT.

In its sample, this clone was seen a few times. Different DNA sequences within this sample yield the same CDR3. The chain uses TRBV9 and TRBJ1-2, with TRBD1 matching 8 bases. V was pared by 3 bases and J by 5 bases, with 3 bases of the junction left unmatched. This CDR3 region has 13 residues. The germline V gene has CDR1 SGDLS and CDR2 YYNGEE. Here the CDR3 reads CASSATGDYGYTF. The CDR3 DNA reads as TGTGCCAGCAGCGCGACAGGGGATTATGGCTACACCTTC.

V is TRBV5-1 and J is TRBJ2-3; TRBD1 matches 9 bases. V trimming: 1 base; J trimming: 4 bases; junction bases outside the gene matches: 7. The CDR3 has 16 residues. CDR1 is SGHRS and CDR2 is YFSETQ in the germline V gene. This CDR3 is CASSLWAGDRADTQYF. The CDR3, as DNA: TGCGCCAGCAGCTTGTGGGCGGGGGACAGGGCAGATACGCAGTATTTT.

The chain couples TRBV2 to TRBJ2-7; D ambiguous. The CDR3 runs 11 residues. Germline V CDR1 and CDR2: SNHLY, FYNNEI. V gave up 7 bases and J gave up 0 bases, with 4 bases separating them. This CDR3 is CASKTSYEQYF. The CDR3, as DNA: TGTGCCAGCAAAACCTCCTACGAGCAGTACTTC.

Note on this clone: This specimen includes other DNA sequences encoding the same CDR3. The V gene is TRBV5-4, the J gene TRBJ1-1; D not resolved. CDR1 and CDR2 from the germline V gene are SGHNT and YYREEE (reference sequence). The CDR3 runs to 12 residues. Trimming took 2 bases from V and 5 from J, leaving 7 bases between them. The CDR3 protein is CASSFPGTEAFF. The CDR3 coding sequence is TGTGCCAGCAGCTTCCCGGGGACTGAAGCTTTCTTT.

This clone was counted a single time. J is TRBJ2-2 and V is TRBV27; D remains ambiguous. The V gene lost 2 bases and the J gene lost 1 base, with 11 bases spanning the gap. This CDR3 contains 16 residues. Per the germline V gene, CDR1 is MNHEY and CDR2 is SMNVEV (reference sequence). Written as DNA, the CDR3 is TGTGCCAGCAGTTTAGGAGTGGCGGAGAACACCGGGGAGCTGTTTTTT. Translating gives CASSLGVAENTGELFF.

In its sample, this clone was seen once. The chain carries TRBV6-6 and TRBJ1-5; TRBD1 is a possible D gene (5 bases). The CDR3 totals 14 residues. Germline assignment: CDR1 MNHNY and CDR2 SVGAGI (reference sequence). V gave up 6 bases and J gave up 7 bases, with 16 bases separating them. CDR3 bases: TGTGCCAGCAGCCCACGAGAATGGGGCCAGCCCCAGCATTTT. This translates into CASSPREWGQPQHF.

V is TRBV5-6 and J is TRBJ2-7; possible D gene TRBD1, 5 bases. The germline V gene encodes CDR1 SGHDT and CDR2 YYEEEE. Trimming left V 4 bases short and J 5 bases short, with 22 bases between. This CDR3 is 16 amino acids long. The CDR3 here is CASSPNFGAGINEQYF. The DNA of the CDR3 is TGTGCCAGCAGCCCGAACTTTGGGGCAGGGATCAACGAGCAGTACTTC.

This clone was recorded once. The V call is TRBV5-8, the J call TRBJ2-7; D gene ambiguous. Deletions cut 4 bases from V and 2 bases from J, with 13 bases between. CDR3 length equals 14 residues. The V gene's germline CDR1 is SGHTS and CDR2 YDEGEE. The CDR3 coding sequence is TGTGCCAGCAGCCGTGTGGGGATGGCCTACGAGCAGTACTTC. Translating it yields CASSRVGMAYEQYF.

CDR3 protein: CASSLMGPLDTQYF. The DNA of the CDR3 is TGTGCCAGCAGTTTAATGGGTCCCCTAGATACGCAGTATTTT. This chain links TRBV28 with TRBJ2-3; D uncertain. Germline CDR1 MDHEN, CDR2 SYDVKM. The CDR3 loop spans 14 amino acids. The ends were cut back, 2 bases at V and 5 bases at J, with 11 bases in the middle.

This clone was seen more than once but under ten times. The CDR3 loop reads CGSGLGNQPQHF. The CDR3 region has the DNA TGTGGATCAGGGTTGGGCAATCAGCCCCAGCATTTT. This chain joins TRBV28 and TRBJ1-5; TRBD1 is a possible D gene (5 bases). The CDR3 contains 12 residues. Germline assignment: CDR1 MDHEN and CDR2 SYDVKM.

CDR3 protein: CSASARPGNEQFF. In DNA form, the CDR3 reads TGCAGCGCATCGGCTAGACCCGGCAATGAGCAGTTCTTC. The chain couples TRBV29-1 to TRBJ2-1; no clear D. Trimming pared 7 bases from V and 6 bases from J, leaving 16 bases between. CDR1 and CDR2 from the germline V gene are SQVTM and ANQGSEA. The CDR3 is made up of 13 amino acids.

J is TRBJ2-5 and V is TRBV30, with D perhaps TRBD1 (5 bases). The CDR3 spans 12 residues. With 5 bases removed from V and 0 bases from J, the gap between germline ends came to 7 bases. Germline V CDR1 and CDR2: GTSNPN, SVGIG (reference sequence). This chain's CDR3 is CAWSGYQETQYF. CDR3 DNA: TGTGCCTGGTCAGGGTACCAAGAGACCCAGTACTTC.

This chain uses TRBV4-3 with TRBJ2-2; D is undetermined. From germline, CDR1 is LGHNA and CDR2 YSLEER. The CDR3 loop spans 15 amino acids. The ends were cut back, 5 bases at V and 3 bases at J, with 13 bases in the middle. The CDR3 here is CASSKGPGDTGELFF. The CDR3 nucleotides are TGCGCCAGCAGCAAAGGTCCCGGCGACACCGGGGAGCTGTTTTTT.

The rearrangement uses TRBV25-1 and TRBJ2-3; 10 bases fit TRBD2. V dropped 5 bases and J dropped 0; count of bases not matched to a gene: 5. Germline lookup yields CDR1 MGHDK and CDR2 SYGVNS. The length of the CDR3 is 16 residues. CDR3 protein: CASSLGLAASTDTQYF. The CDR3 bases are TGTGCCAGCAGTCTCGGACTAGCGGCTAGCACAGATACGCAGTATTTT.